The 11 T cell receptor beta chains below were found in one sample sequenced in a study of blood T cells in healthy people across ages. With a J-beta primer mix and a sample-barcoded 5' primer, a second PCR ran about 7 to 12 cycles. One entry per CDR3 protein, called by TCRdb with MiXCR from the 5' RACE reads. The sample gives about 1 million distinct CDR3 sequences, approximately 26% of which show up once; less than 0.75% is in the top ten. This same sample was also part of a study on T cells of mothers and their children.

The sample was blood. The receptors were gathered from a girl aged 2 to 9 in good health.

This chain joins TRBV7-9 and TRBJ2-3; a weak D match, TRBD2 (5 bases). Germline CDR1 and CDR2: SEHNR and FQNEAQ (reference sequence). The germline V and J ends were trimmed by 5 bases and 2 bases, with 20 bases remaining between them. The CDR3 spans 17 residues. The CDR3 sequence: CASSRTASGGNTDTQYF. The CDR3 DNA reads as TGTGCCAGCAGCCGAACCGCGAGCGGTGGGAACACAGATACGCAGTATTTT.

This chain connects TRBV7-9 to TRBJ1-4; D not certain. Germline-derived CDR1 and CDR2 are SEHNR and FQNEAQ (reference sequence). The germline V and J ends were trimmed by 3 bases and 11 bases, with 13 bases remaining between them. This CDR3 spans 13 amino acids. CDR3 residues: CASSFSDPGKLFF. CDR3 nucleotides: TGTGCCAGCAGCTTCTCGGACCCTGGGAAACTGTTTTTT.

In this sample, this clonotype turned up a few times. This chain links TRBV19 with TRBJ2-2; D remains unclear. There are 13 residues in the CDR3. Trimming removed 8 bases from V and 3 bases from J, with 10 bases in between. Germline CDR1 reads LNHDA; CDR2 reads SQIVND (reference sequence). The DNA of the CDR3 is TGTGCCAGTTCGTATAGTCACACCGGGGAGCTGTTTTTT. Its protein product is CASSYSHTGELFF.

The V and J genes are TRBV14 and TRBJ2-3; D not certain. The germline V gene has CDR1 SGHDN and CDR2 FVKESK. The germline V and J ends were trimmed by 4 bases and 2 bases, with 16 bases remaining between them. The CDR3 has 16 amino acids. CDR3 sequence reads: CASSRMASIPTDTQYF. In DNA, the CDR3 is TGTGCCAGCAGCCGAATGGCGAGTATCCCCACAGATACGCAGTATTTT. The full variable domain, with the rest looked up from reference TRBV14 and TRBJ2-3, is EAGVTQFPSHSVIEKGQTVTLRCDPISGHDNLYWYRRVMGKEIKFLLHFVKESKQDESGMPNNRFLAERTGGTYSTLKVQPAELEDSGVYFCASSRMASIPTDTQYFGPGTRLTVL.

This clonotype was seen at least ten times. V and J are TRBV5-1 and TRBJ2-7; 9 bases match TRBD1. The V and J ends lost 5 bases and 4 bases, in that order; junction bases with no gene match: 4. Germline V CDR1 and CDR2: SGHRS, YFSETQ. The CDR3 is 13 residues long. The CDR3 is CASRPGTGYEQYF. The CDR3 nucleotides read TGCGCCAGCAGACCCGGGACAGGGTACGAGCAGTACTTC.

The gene calls are TRBV7-2 and TRBJ2-5; tentative D call: TRBD1 (5 bases). TRBJ2-1 matches the DNA end more closely, so the J call is doubtful. There are 13 residues in the CDR3. The germline CDR1 and CDR2 sequences are SGHTA and FQGNSA. CDR3 protein: CASSTWTINEQFF. CDR3 coding DNA: TGTGCCAGCAGCACCTGGACAATCAATGAGCAGTTCTTC.

This clonotype occurred a few times. CDR3 sequence reads: CASSRQGPLRDNSRFQETQYF. The CDR3 DNA reads as TGTGCCAGCAGTCGTCAAGGGCCACTAAGGGATAATAGTAGATTCCAAGAGACCCAGTACTTC. V and J are TRBV28 and TRBJ2-5; D gene ambiguous. CDR1 MDHEN and CDR2 SYDVKM come from the germline V gene. V was clipped by 5 bases and J by 1 base, with 32 bases between them. The length of the CDR3 is 21 residues.

Only a few counts were recorded for this clonotype. This chain joins TRBV5-1 and TRBJ1-2; D uncertain. Germline lookup yields CDR1 SGHRS and CDR2 YFSETQ. V lost 2 bases and J lost 6, with 17 bases in between. This CDR3 region has 15 residues. The CDR3 spells CASSFALGAGDGYTF. The DNA for the CDR3 is TGCGCCAGCAGCTTTGCCTTGGGAGCCGGGGATGGCTACACCTTC.

The chain joins TRBV5-5 to TRBJ1-4, with D unresolved. V shed 0 bases and J shed 5 bases, with 11 bases lying between them. Germline lookup yields CDR1 SGHKS and CDR2 YYEKEE (reference sequence). This CDR3 comprises 15 residues. The CDR3 protein is CASSLVSPSNEKLFF. CDR3 DNA: TGTGCCAGCAGCTTGGTGTCCCCCTCGAATGAAAAACTGTTTTTT.

This rearrangement joins TRBV28 to TRBJ2-5, with D possibly TRBD2 on 5 matching bases. From germline, CDR1 is MDHEN and CDR2 SYDVKM. Trimming stripped 6 bases from V and 5 bases from J, with 19 bases between. The CDR3 contains 15 residues. CDR3 protein: CASRTSERISETQYF. The DNA for the CDR3 is TGTGCCAGCAGGACATCTGAGCGGATTTCGGAGACCCAGTACTTC.

The chain recombines TRBV2 with TRBJ1-1; 7 bases map to TRBD1. The CDR3 is made up of 12 amino acids. The V gene's germline CDR1 is SNHLY and CDR2 FYNNEI. After removal of 6 bases from V and 3 bases from J, the junction contained 1 base not matched to a gene. The CDR3 is CASRDRYTEAFF. In DNA, the CDR3 is TGTGCCAGCAGGGACAGGTACACTGAAGCTTTCTTT.